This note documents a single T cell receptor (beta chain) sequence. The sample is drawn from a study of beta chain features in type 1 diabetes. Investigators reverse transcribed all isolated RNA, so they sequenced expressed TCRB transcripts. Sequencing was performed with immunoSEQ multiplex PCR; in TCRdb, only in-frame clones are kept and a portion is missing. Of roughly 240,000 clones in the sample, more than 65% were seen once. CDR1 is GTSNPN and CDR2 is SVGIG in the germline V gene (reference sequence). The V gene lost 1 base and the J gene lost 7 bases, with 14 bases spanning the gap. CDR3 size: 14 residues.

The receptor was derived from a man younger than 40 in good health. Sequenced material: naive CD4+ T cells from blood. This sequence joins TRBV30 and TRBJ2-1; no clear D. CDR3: CAWSEVMVENEQFF. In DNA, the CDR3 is TGTGCCTGGAGTGAGGTGATGGTAGAGAATGAGCAGTTCTTC.